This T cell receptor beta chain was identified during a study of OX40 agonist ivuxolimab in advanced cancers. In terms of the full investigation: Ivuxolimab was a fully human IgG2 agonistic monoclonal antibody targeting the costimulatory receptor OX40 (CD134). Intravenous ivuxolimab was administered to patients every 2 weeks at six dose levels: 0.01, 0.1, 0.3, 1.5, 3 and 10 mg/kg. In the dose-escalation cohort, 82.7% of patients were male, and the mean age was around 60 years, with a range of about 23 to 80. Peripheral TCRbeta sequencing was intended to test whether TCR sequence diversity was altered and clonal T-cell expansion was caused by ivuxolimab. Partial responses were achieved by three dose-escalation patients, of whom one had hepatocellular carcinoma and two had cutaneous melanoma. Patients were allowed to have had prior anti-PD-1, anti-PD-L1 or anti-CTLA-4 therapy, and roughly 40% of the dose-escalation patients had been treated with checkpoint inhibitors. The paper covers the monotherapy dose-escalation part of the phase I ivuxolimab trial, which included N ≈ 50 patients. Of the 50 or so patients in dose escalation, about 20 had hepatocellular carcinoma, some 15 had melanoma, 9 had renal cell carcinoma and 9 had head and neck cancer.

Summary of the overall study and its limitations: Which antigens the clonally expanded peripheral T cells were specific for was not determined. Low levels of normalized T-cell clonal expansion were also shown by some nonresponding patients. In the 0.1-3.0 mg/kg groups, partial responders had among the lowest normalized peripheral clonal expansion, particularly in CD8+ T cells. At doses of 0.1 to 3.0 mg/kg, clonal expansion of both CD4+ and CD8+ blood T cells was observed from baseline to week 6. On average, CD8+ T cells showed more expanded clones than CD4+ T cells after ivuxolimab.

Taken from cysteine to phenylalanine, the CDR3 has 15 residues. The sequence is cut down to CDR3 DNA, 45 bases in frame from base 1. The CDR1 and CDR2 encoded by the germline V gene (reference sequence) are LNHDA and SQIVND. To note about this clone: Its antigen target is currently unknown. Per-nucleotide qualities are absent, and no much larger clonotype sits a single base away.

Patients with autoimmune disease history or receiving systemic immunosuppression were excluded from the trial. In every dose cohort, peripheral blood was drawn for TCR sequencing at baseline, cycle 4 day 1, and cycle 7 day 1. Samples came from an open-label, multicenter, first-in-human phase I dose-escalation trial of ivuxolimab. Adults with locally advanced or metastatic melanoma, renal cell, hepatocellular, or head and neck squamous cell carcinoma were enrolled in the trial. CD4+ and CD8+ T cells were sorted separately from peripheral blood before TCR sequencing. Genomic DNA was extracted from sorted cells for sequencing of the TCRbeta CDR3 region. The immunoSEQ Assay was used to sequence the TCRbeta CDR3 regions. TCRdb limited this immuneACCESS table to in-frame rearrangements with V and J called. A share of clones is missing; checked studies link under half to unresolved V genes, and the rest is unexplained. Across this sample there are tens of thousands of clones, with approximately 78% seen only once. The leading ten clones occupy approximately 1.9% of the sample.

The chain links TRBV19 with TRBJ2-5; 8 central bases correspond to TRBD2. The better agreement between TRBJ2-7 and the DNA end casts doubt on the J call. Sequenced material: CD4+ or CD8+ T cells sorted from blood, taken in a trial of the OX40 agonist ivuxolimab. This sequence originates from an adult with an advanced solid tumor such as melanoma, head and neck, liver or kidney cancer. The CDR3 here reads CASSSRLAYDYEQYF. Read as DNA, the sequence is TGTGCCAGTAGTTCACGACTAGCGTACGACTACGAGCAGTACTTC.